What follows are 12 T cell receptor beta chains derived from one specimen sequenced in a study of CD8 T cells in ankylosing spondylitis. TCRdb processed the 5' RACE reads anew with MiXCR; each CDR3 protein has one entry. The data hold about 150,000 distinct CDR3 sequences, with roughly 31% observed a single time. Sequencing was carried out using synovial fluid, either unsorted or a sorted T cell fraction (not recorded which). These receptors were taken from a male donor with ankylosing spondylitis.

This clonotype was seen a few times. This chain joins TRBV29-1 and TRBJ1-1, with D possibly matching TRBD1 (5 bases). V dropped 7 bases and J dropped 1 base, with 16 bases sitting between them. Germline V CDR1 and CDR2: SQVTM, ANQGSEA. This CDR3 is built from 14 residues. The DNA for the CDR3 is TGCAGCGCCTGCGGACGACAGCCGAACACTGAAGCTTTCTTT. This translates into CSACGRQPNTEAFF.

The table lists this clonotype with a few counts. The chain carries TRBV6-2 or TRBV6-3 and TRBJ1-5; 8 positions match TRBD1. CDR3 size: 17 residues. V shed 0 bases and J 3 bases; nucleotides not matched to a gene: 7. Looked up from germline, CDR1 is MNHEY and CDR2 is SVGEGT. CDR3 amino acids: CASSYSAGGPDNQPQHF. The DNA for the CDR3 is TGTGCCAGCAGTTACTCGGCAGGGGGCCCGGACAATCAGCCCCAGCATTTT.

The rearrangement links TRBV2 to TRBJ1-2, with D perhaps TRBD1 (5 bases). V lost 7 bases, J lost 12 bases, and 21 bases lay in between. Looked up from germline, CDR1 is SNHLY and CDR2 is FYNNEI. The CDR3 is 13 residues long. This chain's CDR3 is CASKGQPGLGDTF. CDR3 in DNA: TGTGCCAGCAAGGGCCAGCCAGGCTTGGGGGACACCTTC.

V and J are TRBV11-3 and TRBJ1-5; D unresolved. The V end was cut by 1 base, the J end by 8 bases, with 9 bases between. CDR3 length: 13 residues. Germline V CDR1 and CDR2: SGHNT, YENEEA. In DNA form, the CDR3 reads TGTGCCAGCAGCTTAGCCGCCGAGGAGCCCCAGCATTTT. Translated, it gives CASSLAAEEPQHF.

The chain uses TRBV27 and TRBJ2-2; D is possibly TRBD1 (7 bases). CDR3 length equals 15 residues. From germline, CDR1 is MNHEY and CDR2 SMNVEV (reference sequence). The V end lost 5 bases, the J end lost 3 bases, and 13 bases lay between the germline ends. CDR3 region: CASSPGDRYTGELFF. DNA of the CDR3: TGTGCCAGCAGTCCGGGGGACAGATACACCGGGGAGCTGTTTTTT.

The genes are TRBV30 and TRBJ2-7; D is perhaps TRBD1 (7 bases). V gave up 3 bases and J gave up 2 bases, with 14 bases separating them. Looked up from germline, CDR1 is GTSNPN and CDR2 is SVGIG (reference sequence). This CDR3 is built from 14 residues. The CDR3 nucleotides read TGTGCCTGGAGCCGTCAGGGGGGCCCCTACGAGCAGTACTTC. Amino acid sequence: CAWSRQGGPYEQYF.

V usage is TRBV5-1 and J usage is TRBJ1-1; 7 nucleotides agree with TRBD1. Unmatched junction bases numbered 4, after V lost 4 bases and J lost 1 base. The CDR3 sequence is 14 residues long. Per the germline V gene, CDR1 is SGHRS and CDR2 is YFSETQ. The CDR3 loop is CASSKGQKNTEAFF. Here the CDR3 DNA reads TGCGCCAGCAGCAAGGGACAGAAGAACACTGAAGCTTTCTTT.

The chain has TRBV20-1 and TRBJ2-1; 7 bases are shared with TRBD2. Looked up from germline, CDR1 is DFQATT and CDR2 is SNEGSKA (reference sequence). This CDR3 spans 15 amino acids. The trim removed 3 bases at V and 8 bases at J, leaving 13 bases unmatched. The CDR3 sequence: CSASRGSNIFDEQFF. Here the CDR3 DNA reads TGCAGTGCTAGTCGCGGGAGTAATATCTTCGATGAGCAGTTCTTC.

This clonotype was seen more than once but under ten times. The chain uses TRBV18 and TRBJ2-7; TRBD1 aligns across 8 bases. CDR1 KGHSH and CDR2 LQKENI come from the germline V gene. V was pared by 5 bases and J by 7 bases, with 13 bases of the junction left unmatched. The CDR3 runs 15 residues. The CDR3 reads CASSTMTGDPREQYF. The CDR3 nucleotides are TGTGCCAGCTCAACAATGACAGGGGACCCCCGGGAGCAGTACTTC.

There are a few counts of this clonotype. The chain combines TRBV3-1 with TRBJ1-1; D is possibly TRBD1 (5 bases). The V gene's germline CDR1 is LGHDT and CDR2 YNNKEL (reference sequence). Trimming removed 2 bases at V and 1 base at J, with 8 bases between. This CDR3 spans 14 amino acids. The CDR3 here is CASSQPGSNTEAFF. CDR3 sequence (DNA): TGTGCCAGCAGCCAACCAGGGTCGAACACTGAAGCTTTCTTT.

The gene calls are TRBV11-1 and TRBJ2-7, with 8 bases fitting TRBD2. Trimming removed 5 bases from V and 9 bases from J; junction bases left unmatched: 3. This CDR3 comprises 11 residues. From germline, CDR1 is SGHAT and CDR2 FQDESV (reference sequence). CDR3 protein: CASSPGRGQYF. The CDR3 DNA reads TGTGCCAGCAGCCCCGGGAGGGGGCAGTACTTC.

The V gene is TRBV7-2, the J gene TRBJ2-7; 12 bases are shared with TRBD2. CDR3 length: 15 amino acids. The germline gives CDR1 SGHTA, CDR2 FQGNSA. J gave up 4 bases and V 5 bases, and 6 bases lay outside the gene matches. The CDR3 region has the DNA TGTGCCAGCAGCCCTAGCGGGACTAGCGGGTACGAGCAGTACTTC. Encoded protein: CASSPSGTSGYEQYF.